This passage covers 25 T cell receptor beta chains from one sample sequenced in a study of blood T cell repertoires in COVID-19. Generated by immunoSEQ multiplex PCR, the TCRdb table keeps only in-frame clones and is missing some. This table has approximately 60,000 clones, around 82% appearing once. The sequenced sample was peripheral blood. The receptors shown here come from a man aged 60 to 69 with COVID-19, enrolled during active disease.

The gene calls are TRBV19 and TRBJ2-1; D unresolved. The length of the CDR3 is 12 residues. Germline CDR1 reads LNHDA; CDR2 reads SQIVND (reference sequence). The CDR3 reads CASRAISNEQFF. The DNA of the CDR3 is TGTGCGAGTCGCGCGATTAGCAATGAGCAGTTCTTC.

In this sample, this clone turned up a few times. The J gene is TRBJ1-1, the V gene TRBV27; D might be TRBD1 (6 bases). The germline V gene encodes CDR1 MNHEY and CDR2 SMNVEV (reference sequence). The ends were cut back, 5 bases at V and 3 bases at J, with 19 bases in the middle. The CDR3 sequence is 16 residues long. CDR3 in DNA: TGTGCCAGCAGTCGATACGGCGGACAGAGTTACACTGAAGCTTTCTTT. Translating gives CASSRYGGQSYTEAFF.

CDR3 protein: CASSSRGELFF. For the CDR3, the DNA is TGTGCCAGCAGTTCACGGGGAGAGCTGTTTTTT. The chain joins TRBV6-5 to TRBJ2-2; TRBD2 might be the D (5 bases). Per germline, CDR1 MNHEY and CDR2 SVGAGI. CDR3 size: 11 residues. Trimming shortened V by 4 bases and J by 11 bases, and 8 bases separated the two germline ends.

The chain is built from TRBV7-3 and TRBJ2-5, with D possibly being TRBD2 (7 bases). The length of the CDR3 is 16 residues. Trimming took 3 bases from V and 4 from J, leaving 18 bases between them. Germline V gene lookup returns CDR1 SGHTA and CDR2 FQGTGA. CDR3 residues: CASSFCVGGRVETQYF. The CDR3 DNA reads as TGTGCCAGCAGCTTTTGCGTCGGGGGGCGCGTAGAGACCCAGTACTTC.

The chain joins TRBV5-1 to TRBJ2-1; the D is unclear. The CDR3 sequence is 13 residues long. V lost 1 base and J lost 4, with 6 bases in between. Germline CDR1 SGHRS, CDR2 YFSETQ. The CDR3 spells CASSLNRYNEQFF. CDR3 DNA: TGCGCCAGCAGCTTGAACAGATACAATGAGCAGTTCTTC. Variable domain in full (rest from reference TRBV5-1 and TRBJ2-1): KAGVTQTPRYLIKTRGQQVTLSCSPISGHRSVSWYQQTPGQGLQFLFEYFSETQRNKGNFPGRFSGRQFSNSRSEMNVSTLELGDSALYLCASSLNRYNEQFFGPGTRLTVL.

The rearrangement links TRBV11-3 to TRBJ1-1; D might be TRBD1 (6 bases). Germline-derived CDR1 and CDR2 are SGHNT and YENEEA. The V gene lost 5 bases and the J gene lost 5 bases, with 18 bases spanning the gap. The CDR3 contains 15 residues. As DNA, the CDR3 is TGTGCCAGCAGCGTACAGGGCGGGGGCATAACTGAAGCTTTCTTT. It translates to CASSVQGGGITEAFF.

The J gene is TRBJ2-3, the V gene TRBV9; 9 bases agree with TRBD2. Trimming took 3 bases from V and 1 from J; bases not matched to a gene: 6. Germline V gives CDR1 SGDLS, CDR2 YYNGEE. The CDR3 extends over 16 amino acids. The CDR3 loop reads CASSANLAGGTDTQYF. In nucleotides, the CDR3 is TGTGCCAGCAGCGCCAATTTAGCGGGAGGCACAGATACGCAGTATTTT.

This clone has just one count. The genes are TRBV19 and TRBJ2-1; D may be TRBD1 (5 bases). This CDR3 region has 15 residues. V shed 7 bases and J shed 8 bases, with 21 bases lying between them. The germline gives CDR1 LNHDA, CDR2 SQIVND (reference sequence). The CDR3 sequence is CASTTDIAGRDEQFF. In nucleotides, the CDR3 is TGTGCCAGTACCACCGACATTGCAGGGCGCGATGAGCAGTTCTTC.

The CDR3 sequence: CASSIRQGLTDTQYF. The DNA for the CDR3 is TGTGCCAGTAGTATTCGGCAGGGGCTGACAGATACGCAGTATTTT. The genes are TRBV19 and TRBJ2-3; D is perhaps TRBD1 (6 bases). The V gene lost 3 bases and the J gene lost 3 bases, with 13 bases spanning the gap. Germline CDR1 and CDR2: LNHDA and SQIVND (reference sequence). The CDR3 runs to 15 residues.

This rearrangement joins TRBV6-5 to TRBJ2-7, with 8 nucleotides matching TRBD2. With V trimmed by 6 bases and J by 4 bases, 8 bases remained unmatched. CDR3 length: 14 amino acids. The germline gives CDR1 MNHEY, CDR2 SVGAGI. The DNA of the CDR3 is TGTGCCAGCAGACGACTAGCGCCCGGGTACGAGCAGTACTTC. The encoded protein is CASRRLAPGYEQYF.

The chain employs TRBV4-1 and TRBJ1-6, with D perhaps matching TRBD1 (5 bases). Germline lookup yields CDR1 MGHRA and CDR2 YSYEKL. V was pared by 4 bases and J by 14 bases, with 21 bases between. The CDR3 sequence is 15 residues long. Here the CDR3 DNA reads TGCGCCAGCAGCCCCCTGGGGGGAACCGTTTCGGCCCTCCACTTT. It translates to CASSPLGGTVSALHF.

The chain employs TRBV23-1 and TRBJ1-1, with a weak D call TRBD1 (6 bases). TRBV23-1 is identified as an open reading frame with a role that is uncertain. V was cut by 2 bases and J by 8 bases, with 12 bases left in between. The CDR3 consists of 13 residues. The CDR3 sequence is CASSQTAGAEAFF. DNA of the CDR3: TGCGCCAGCAGTCAAACCGCAGGGGCGGAAGCTTTCTTT.

The gene calls are TRBV2 and TRBJ2-5; possibly TRBD2 for D (6 bases). V dropped 7 bases and J dropped 5 bases, with 17 bases sitting between them. CDR1 SNHLY and CDR2 FYNNEI come from the germline V gene. CDR3 size: 14 residues. The CDR3 coding sequence is TGTGCCAGCAATTTTGCGGGGTTGAGGGAGACCCAGTACTTC. Protein product: CASNFAGLRETQYF.

The V call is TRBV7-9, the J call TRBJ1-6; no clear D. The V and J ends lost 10 bases and 8 bases respectively, with 12 bases between them. The CDR3 spans 12 residues. The germline CDR1 and CDR2 sequences are SEHNR and FQNEAQ (reference sequence). The CDR3 spells CATTTPDSPLHF. The DNA of the CDR3 is TGTGCCACCACCACCCCGGATTCACCCCTCCACTTT. The full variable domain, with the rest looked up from reference TRBV7-9 and TRBJ1-6, is DTGVSQNPRHKITKRGQNVTFRCDPISEHNRLYWYRQTLGQGPEFLTYFQNEAQLEKSRLLSDRFSAERPKGSFSTLEIQRTEQGDSAMYLCATTTPDSPLHFGNGTRLTVT.

The chain carries TRBV19 and TRBJ1-3; no reliable D call. V was clipped by 6 bases and J by 4 bases, with 10 bases between them. This CDR3 is built from 13 residues. In germline, CDR1 is LNHDA, CDR2 SQIVND (reference sequence). CDR3 DNA: TGTGCCAGTAGCCCGGAGATAGGAAACACCATATATTTT. Encoded protein: CASSPEIGNTIYF.

Only a few counts were recorded for this clone. The genes are TRBV3-1 (or the pseudogene TRBV3-2) and TRBJ2-5, with 8 bases fitting TRBD2. Per the germline V gene, CDR1 is LGHDT and CDR2 is YNNKEL (reference sequence). Trimming at V came to 4 bases and at J to 5 bases, leaving 12 bases not matched to a gene. The CDR3 is made up of 16 amino acids. CDR3 coding DNA: TGTGCCAGCAGCCCCGGCGCGGCGGGGGGAGGGGAGACCCAGTACTTC. Encoded protein: CASSPGAAGGGETQYF.

By its share, this clone is medium-sized. The gene calls are TRBV19 and TRBJ1-1, with D possibly matching TRBD1 (6 bases). V was shortened by 9 bases and J by 0 bases, with 17 bases between the two germline ends. The CDR3 runs to 15 residues. CDR1 and CDR2 (germline): LNHDA, SQIVND (reference sequence). This chain's CDR3 is CASTPGTRMNTEAFF. The CDR3 DNA reads as TGTGCCAGCACCCCCGGGACAAGAATGAACACTGAAGCTTTCTTT.

This clone came up once. The V gene is TRBV11-2, the J gene TRBJ2-7; 12 bases line up with TRBD1. Per germline, CDR1 SGHAT and CDR2 FQNNGV. Trimming at V came to 5 bases and at J to 3 bases, leaving 5 bases not matched to a gene. The CDR3 is 15 residues long. CDR3 nucleotides: TGTGCCAGCAGCCGCGGGACAGGGGGCGGCTACGAGCAGTACTTC. Amino acid sequence: CASSRGTGGGYEQYF.

This sequence joins TRBV28 and TRBJ1-6; D remains ambiguous. Germline V lookup: CDR1 MDHEN, CDR2 SYDVKM. Trimming took off 2 bases at V and 4 bases at J, with 6 bases between the two ends. The CDR3 loop spans 14 amino acids. CDR3 coding DNA: TGTGCCAGCAGTTTACCAGGATATAATTCACCCCTCCACTTT. This translates into CASSLPGYNSPLHF.

This clone has a handful of counts. J is TRBJ2-1 and V is TRBV18; 11 nucleotides align to TRBD2. J lost 4 bases, V lost 4 bases, and 3 bases had no gene match. CDR3 size: 15 residues. Germline V lookup: CDR1 KGHSH, CDR2 LQKENI. CDR3 amino acids: CASSLGTSGYNEQFF. The CDR3 DNA is TGTGCCAGCTCACTCGGGACTAGCGGTTACAATGAGCAGTTCTTC.

This chain links TRBV29-1 with TRBJ1-4, with TRBD1 matching over 7 bases. The ends lost 4 bases at V and 6 bases at J; junction bases unmatched: 8. This CDR3 is 14 amino acids long. Germline V gene sequence: CDR1 SQVTM, CDR2 ANQGSEA. CDR3 sequence: CSVGVGTADEKLFF. The CDR3 nucleotides read TGCAGCGTTGGGGTAGGGACAGCGGATGAAAAACTGTTTTTT. The whole variable domain, filled in from reference TRBV29-1 and TRBJ1-4, reads SAVISQKPSRDICQRGTSLTIQCQVDSQVTMMFWYRQQPGQSLTLIATANQGSEATYESGFVIDKFPISRPNLTFSTLTVSNMSPEDSSIYLCSVGVGTADEKLFFGSGTQLSVL.

This chain links TRBV6-5 with TRBJ1-2; perhaps TRBD1 as D (6 bases). Germline assignment: CDR1 MNHEY and CDR2 SVGAGI. The ends were cut back, 2 bases at V and 4 bases at J, with 14 bases in the middle. The CDR3 is 15 residues long. CDR3 sequence reads: CASSYATGWAYGYTF. CDR3 nucleotide sequence: TGTGCCAGCAGTTACGCGACAGGTTGGGCCTATGGCTACACCTTC.

The rearrangement links TRBV5-1 to TRBJ2-1; maybe TRBD2 (6 bases). The germline CDR1 and CDR2 sequences are SGHRS and YFSETQ. This CDR3 is 15 amino acids long. V was shortened by 6 bases and J by 5 bases, with 18 bases between the two germline ends. Here the CDR3 reads CASMRAGGAHNEQFF. The CDR3 coding sequence is TGCGCCAGCATGAGGGCAGGAGGGGCCCACAATGAGCAGTTCTTC.

J is TRBJ2-2 and V is TRBV30; TRBD2 matches 7 bases. Looked up from germline, CDR1 is GTSNPN and CDR2 is SVGIG (reference sequence). The CDR3 consists of 11 residues. The V gene end was trimmed by 5 bases and the J gene end by 7 bases; junction bases not matched to a gene: 1. CDR3 in amino acids: CAWSGGGELFF. CDR3 in DNA: TGTGCCTGGTCGGGGGGCGGGGAGCTGTTTTTT.

The CDR3 DNA is TGTGCCAGCTCACCACCTTTAGGTAGCGCTCGATTTAATGAGCAGTTCTTC. Protein sequence: CASSPPLGSARFNEQFF. The V call is TRBV18, the J call TRBJ2-1; a weak D match, TRBD2 (5 bases). The V gene's germline CDR1 is KGHSH and CDR2 LQKENI. The length of the CDR3 is 17 residues. Trimming pared 0 bases from V and 7 bases from J, leaving 19 bases between.